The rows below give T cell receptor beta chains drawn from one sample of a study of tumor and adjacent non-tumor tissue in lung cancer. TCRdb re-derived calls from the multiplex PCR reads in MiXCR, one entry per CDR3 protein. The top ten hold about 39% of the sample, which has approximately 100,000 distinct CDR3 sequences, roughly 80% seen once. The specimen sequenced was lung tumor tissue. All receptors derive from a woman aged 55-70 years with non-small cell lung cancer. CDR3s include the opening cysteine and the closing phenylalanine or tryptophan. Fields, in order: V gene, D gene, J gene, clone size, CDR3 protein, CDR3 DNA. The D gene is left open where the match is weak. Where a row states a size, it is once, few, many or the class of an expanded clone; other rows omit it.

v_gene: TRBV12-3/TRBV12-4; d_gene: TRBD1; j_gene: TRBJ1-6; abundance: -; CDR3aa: CSSSFFVGDSYNSPPHF; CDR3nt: TGTTCCAGCAGTTTCTTTGTCGGGGACAGTTATAATTCACCCCCCCACTTT
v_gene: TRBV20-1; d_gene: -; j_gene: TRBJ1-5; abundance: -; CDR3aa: CGAAGFQGDQPQHF; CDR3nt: TGCGGTGCCGCCGGGTTTCAGGGAGATCAGCCCCAGCATTTT
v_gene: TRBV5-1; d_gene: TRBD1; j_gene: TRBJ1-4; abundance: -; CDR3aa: CASSLTGQQYRGEKLFF; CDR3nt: TGCGCCAGCAGCTTGACCGGGCAACAATACAGGGGTGAAAAACTGTTTTTT
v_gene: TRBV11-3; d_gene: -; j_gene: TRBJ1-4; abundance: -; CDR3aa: CASSLLSREKLFF; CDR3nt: TGTGCCAGCAGCTTACTATCCAGAGAAAAACTGTTTTTT
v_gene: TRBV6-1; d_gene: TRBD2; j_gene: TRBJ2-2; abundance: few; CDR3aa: CASTPFKAGGRGLELFF; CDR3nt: TGTGCCAGCACTCCCTTTAAAGCGGGGGGCCGGGGGCTGGAGCTGTTTTTT
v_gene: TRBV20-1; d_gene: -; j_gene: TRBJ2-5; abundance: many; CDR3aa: CSARGYGPSQETQYF; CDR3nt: TGCAGTGCTAGAGGGTACGGGCCGAGCCAAGAGACCCAGTACTTC
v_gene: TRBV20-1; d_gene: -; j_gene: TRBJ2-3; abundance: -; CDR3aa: CSTRATIRGSTDTQYF; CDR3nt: TGCAGTACTAGAGCGACTATACGGGGAAGCACAGATACGCAGTATTTT
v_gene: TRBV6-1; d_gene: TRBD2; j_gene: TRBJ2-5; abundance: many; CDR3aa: CASSAWTGGETQYF; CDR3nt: TGTGCCAGCAGTGCCTGGACGGGAGGGGAGACCCAGTACTTC
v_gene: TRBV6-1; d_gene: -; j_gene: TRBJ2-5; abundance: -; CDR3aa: CANSDHRKETQYF; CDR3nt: TGTGCCAACAGTGACCACAGGAAAGAGACCCAGTACTTC
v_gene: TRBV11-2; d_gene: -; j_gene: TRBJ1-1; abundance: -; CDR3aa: CPISLTPGLNAEAFF; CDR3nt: TGTCCCATCAGCTTGACCCCCGGACTAAACGCTGAAGCTTTCTTT
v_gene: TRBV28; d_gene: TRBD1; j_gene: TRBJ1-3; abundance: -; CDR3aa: CASQTGTGSTIYF; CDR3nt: TGTGCCAGTCAGACAGGGACTGGAAGCACCATATATTTT
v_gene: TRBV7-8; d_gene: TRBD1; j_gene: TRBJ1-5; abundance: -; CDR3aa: CASSLGAGGSSNQPQHF; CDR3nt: TGTGCCAGCAGCTTAGGGGCAGGGGGCTCTAGCAATCAGCCCCAGCATTTT
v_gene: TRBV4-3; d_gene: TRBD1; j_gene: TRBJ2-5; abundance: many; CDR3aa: CASSQGAGGVETQYF; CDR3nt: TGCGCCAGCAGCCAAGGGGCAGGGGGCGTGGAGACCCAGTACTTC
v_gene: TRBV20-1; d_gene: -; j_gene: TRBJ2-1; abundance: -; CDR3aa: CSLTPHGCDEQFF; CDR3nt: TGCAGCCTAACCCCCCACGGCTGCGATGAGCAGTTCTTC
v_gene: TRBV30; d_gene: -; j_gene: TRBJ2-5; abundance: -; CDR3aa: CAWSGGSGIETQYF; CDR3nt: TGTGCCTGGAGTGGGGGGTCAGGGATAGAGACCCAGTACTTC
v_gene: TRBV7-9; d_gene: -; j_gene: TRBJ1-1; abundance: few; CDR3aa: CASSLEGVRGIEAFF; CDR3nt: TGTGCCAGCAGCTTAGAAGGAGTCAGGGGAATTGAAGCTTTCTTT
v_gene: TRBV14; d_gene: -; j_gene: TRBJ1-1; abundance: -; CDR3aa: CVSRAGWGGTEAFF; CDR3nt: TGTGTCAGCAGGGCCGGATGGGGGGGAACTGAAGCTTTCTTT
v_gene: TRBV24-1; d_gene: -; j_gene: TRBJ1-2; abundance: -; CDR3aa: CATSDGATNYGYTF; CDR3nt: TGTGCCACCAGTGATGGGGCCACCAACTATGGCTACACCTTC
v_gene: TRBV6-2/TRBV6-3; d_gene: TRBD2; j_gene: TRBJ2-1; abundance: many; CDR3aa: CASLQIRLAGGRNEQFF; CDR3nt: TGTGCCAGCCTCCAGATTCGACTAGCGGGGGGGCGCAATGAGCAGTTCTTC
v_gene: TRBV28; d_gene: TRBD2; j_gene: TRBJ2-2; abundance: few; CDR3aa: CASSSDHPTSGRASANTGELFF; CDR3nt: TGTGCCAGCAGTTCCGACCACCCGACTAGCGGGAGGGCCTCTGCGAACACCGGGGAGCTGTTTTTT
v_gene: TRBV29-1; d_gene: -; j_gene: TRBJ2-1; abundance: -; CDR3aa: CSVEDPDRNSYNEQFF; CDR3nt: TGCAGCGTTGAAGACCCCGACAGAAACTCCTACAATGAGCAGTTCTTC
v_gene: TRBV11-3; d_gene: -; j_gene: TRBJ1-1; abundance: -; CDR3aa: CVSSPHGLKTEAFF; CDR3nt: TGTGTCAGCAGCCCTCATGGATTGAAGACTGAAGCTTTCTTT
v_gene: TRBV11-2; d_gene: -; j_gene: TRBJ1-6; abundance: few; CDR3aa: CASSSSRGTDNSPLHF; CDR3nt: TGTGCCAGCAGCTCATCCCGAGGGACCGACAATTCACCCCTCCACTTT
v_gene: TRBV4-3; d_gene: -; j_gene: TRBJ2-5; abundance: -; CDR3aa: CSSSRHRDTQETQYF; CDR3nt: TGCTCCAGCAGCCGACACCGGGACACACAAGAGACCCAATACTTC
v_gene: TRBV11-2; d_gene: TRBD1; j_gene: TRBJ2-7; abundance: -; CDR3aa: CGSSLSTGTAELYF; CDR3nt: TGTGGCAGCAGCTTATCTACCGGGACAGCCGAGCTGTACTTC
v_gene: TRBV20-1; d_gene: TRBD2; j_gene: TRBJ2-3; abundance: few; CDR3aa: CSVGLAGGSDTQYF; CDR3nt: TGTAGTGTTGGGCTAGCGGGAGGGTCTGATACGCAGTATTTT
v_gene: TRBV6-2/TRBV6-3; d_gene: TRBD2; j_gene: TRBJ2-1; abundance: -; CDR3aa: CASSKRESSYNEQIF; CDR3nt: TGTGCTAGCAGTAAGCGGGAGAGCTCCTATAATGAGCAGATCTTC
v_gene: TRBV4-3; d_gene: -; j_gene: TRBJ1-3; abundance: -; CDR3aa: CASSPGITTGDTIYF; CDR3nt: TGCGCCAGCAGCCCGGGAATCACTACCGGTGATACCATATATTTT
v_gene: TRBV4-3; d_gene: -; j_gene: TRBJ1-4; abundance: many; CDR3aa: CASSQDGGYNEKLFF; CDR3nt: TGCGCCAGCAGCCAAGATGGCGGATATAATGAAAAACTGTTTTTT
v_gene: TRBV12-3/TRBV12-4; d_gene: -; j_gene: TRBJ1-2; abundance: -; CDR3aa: CASSSGTLGDHGYIF; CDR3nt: TGTGCCAGCAGTTCCGGGACACTTGGGGACCATGGCTACATCTTC
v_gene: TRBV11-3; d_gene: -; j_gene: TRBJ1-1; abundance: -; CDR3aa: CANSLDSGRGTEGFF; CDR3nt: TGTGCCAACAGTTTAGATTCGGGGAGAGGCACTGAAGGTTTCTTT
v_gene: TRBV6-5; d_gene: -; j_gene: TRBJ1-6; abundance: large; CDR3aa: CANPGTCSPLHF; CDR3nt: TGTGCCAACCCCGGGACATGTTCACCCCTCCACTTT
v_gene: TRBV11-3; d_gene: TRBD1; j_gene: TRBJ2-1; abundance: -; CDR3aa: CDSSLGQSLNGQFF; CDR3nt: TGTGACAGCAGCTTGGGACAGTCTCTCAATGGTCAGTTCTTC
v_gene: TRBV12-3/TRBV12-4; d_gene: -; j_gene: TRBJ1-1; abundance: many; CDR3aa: CASSLGVGNTEAFF; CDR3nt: TGTGCCAGCAGTTTAGGGGTAGGGAACACTGAAGCTTTCTTT
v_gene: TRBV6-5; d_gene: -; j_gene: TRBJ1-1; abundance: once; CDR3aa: CVSRSHRHNTEPFF; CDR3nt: TGTGTAAGCAGATCCCACCGTCATAACACTGAACCTTTCTTT
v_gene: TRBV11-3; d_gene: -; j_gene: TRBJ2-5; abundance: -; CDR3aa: CASSPGAPEGTQYF; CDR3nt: TGTGCCAGCAGCCCAGGCGCGCCGGAAGGGACCCAGTACTTC
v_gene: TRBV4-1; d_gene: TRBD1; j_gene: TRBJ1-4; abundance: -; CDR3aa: CTSSQTGTINEKLFF; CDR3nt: TGCACCAGCAGCCAGACAGGGACAATTAATGAAAAACTGTTTTTT
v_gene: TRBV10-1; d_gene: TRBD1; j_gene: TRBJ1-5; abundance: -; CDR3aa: CASIHQGEQGTQPQHF; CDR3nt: TGCGCCAGCATACACCAGGGGGAGCAGGGTACTCAGCCCCAGCATTTT
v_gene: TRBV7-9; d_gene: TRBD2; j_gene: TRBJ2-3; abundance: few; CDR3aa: CTSSLSRTSGHTDTQYF; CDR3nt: TGTACCAGCAGCTTGTCGAGGACTAGTGGACACACAGATACGCAGTATTTT
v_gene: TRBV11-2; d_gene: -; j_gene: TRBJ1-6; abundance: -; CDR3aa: CVMSLEASNSPLHF; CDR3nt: TGTGTCATGAGCTTAGAAGCAAGTAATTCACCCCTCCACTTT
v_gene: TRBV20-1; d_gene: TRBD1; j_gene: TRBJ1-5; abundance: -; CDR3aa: CGAGQGSDINQPQHF; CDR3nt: TGCGGTGCTGGACAGGGGAGCGATATCAATCAGCCCCAGCATTTT